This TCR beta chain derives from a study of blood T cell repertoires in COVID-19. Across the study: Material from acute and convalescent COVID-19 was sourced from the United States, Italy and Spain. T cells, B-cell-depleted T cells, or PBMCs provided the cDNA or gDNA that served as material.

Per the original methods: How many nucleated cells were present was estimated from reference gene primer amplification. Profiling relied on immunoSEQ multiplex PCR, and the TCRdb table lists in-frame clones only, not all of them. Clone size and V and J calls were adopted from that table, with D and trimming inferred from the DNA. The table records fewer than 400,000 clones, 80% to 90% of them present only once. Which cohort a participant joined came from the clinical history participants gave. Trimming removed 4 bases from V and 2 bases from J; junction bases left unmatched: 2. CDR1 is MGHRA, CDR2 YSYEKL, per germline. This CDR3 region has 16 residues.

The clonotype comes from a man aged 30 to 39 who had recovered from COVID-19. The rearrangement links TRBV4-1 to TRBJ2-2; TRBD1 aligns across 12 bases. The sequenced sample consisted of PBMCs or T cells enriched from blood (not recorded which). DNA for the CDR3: TGCGCCAGCAGCCCGGGACAGGGGGCTAACACCGGGGAGCTGTTTTTT. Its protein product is CASSPGQGANTGELFF.